One and the same sample provided the 23 T cell receptor beta chains below, sequenced in a study of T cell responses to AZD1222 COVID-19 vaccine. Generated by immunoSEQ multiplex PCR, the TCRdb table keeps only in-frame clones and is missing some. Here the sample spans under 200,000 clones, more than 90% being singletons. Material: peripheral blood, obtained 28 days after the second dose of the MenACWY control vaccine. The receptors here all came from an adult who received the MenACWY meningococcal vaccine as a control.

The chain carries TRBV9 and TRBJ1-6; 10 bases fit TRBD1. The germline V gene encodes CDR1 SGDLS and CDR2 YYNGEE. J was trimmed by 6 bases and V by 3 bases; bases with no gene match: 6. The CDR3 covers 16 residues. CDR3 sequence (DNA): TGTGCCAGCAGCGCGACCTGGACAGGGGGTAATTCACCCCTCCACTTT. Protein product: CASSATWTGGNSPLHF. The complete variable domain, with remaining parts taken from reference TRBV9 and TRBJ1-6, reads DSGVTQTPKHLITATGQRVTLRCSPRSGDLSVYWYQQSLDQGLQFLIQYYNGEERAKGNILERFSAQQFPDLHSELNLSSLELGDSALYFCASSATWTGGNSPLHFGNGTRLTVT.

J is TRBJ2-7 and V is TRBV21-1; the D segment call TRBD1 is taken from the table without a DNA check. TRBV21-1 is marked as a pseudogene. This CDR3 is built from 19 residues. As DNA, the CDR3 is TGTGTCAGCAGCAAAAATTCGGGCCCAAGCAGGGCCGTCTCCTACGAGCAGTACTTC. Protein: CVSSKNSGPSRAVSYEQYF.

This chain uses TRBV30 with TRBJ2-1, with D unclear. Deletions cut 4 bases from V and 0 bases from J, with 10 bases between. This CDR3 contains 14 residues. CDR1 GTSNPN and CDR2 SVGIG come from the germline V gene (reference sequence). The DNA for the CDR3 is TGTGCCTGGAATCACGAGTCCTCCTACAATGAGCAGTTCTTC. Amino acid sequence: CAWNHESSYNEQFF.

The V gene is TRBV5-1, the J gene TRBJ2-6, with no clear D. V lost 4 bases and J lost 0, with 11 bases in between. The CDR3 runs to 16 residues. CDR1 and CDR2 from the germline V gene are SGHRS and YFSETQ. CDR3 amino acids: CASSLLRTSGANVLTF. In nucleotides, the CDR3 is TGCGCCAGCAGCCTCCTTAGGACCTCTGGGGCCAACGTCCTGACTTTC.

The V and J genes are TRBV9 and TRBJ1-5; D perhaps matches TRBD1 (5 bases). Trimming stripped 0 bases from V and 4 bases from J, with 8 bases between. The CDR3 is made up of 14 amino acids. The germline V gene has CDR1 SGDLS and CDR2 YYNGEE. The CDR3 spells CASSVGTINQPQHF. CDR3 coding DNA: TGTGCCAGCAGCGTAGGGACAATAAATCAGCCCCAGCATTTT.

The chain carries TRBV7-9 and TRBJ1-5; the D gene is possibly TRBD1 (6 bases). The CDR3 is 16 amino acids. Germline V CDR1 and CDR2: SEHNR, FQNEAQ (reference sequence). Trimming stripped 1 base from V and 2 bases from J, with 12 bases between. CDR3 sequence reads: CASSLGSGAGNQPQHF. For the CDR3, the DNA is TGTGCCAGCAGCTTAGGGTCGGGGGCAGGCAATCAGCCCCAGCATTTT.

V and J are TRBV5-1 and TRBJ2-1; 7 positions match TRBD2. V lost 0 bases to trimming and J lost 9 bases; unmatched junction nucleotides: 12. The germline gives CDR1 SGHRS, CDR2 YFSETQ. The CDR3 covers 16 residues. DNA for the CDR3: TGCGCCAGCAGCTTGGCCCTTACTAGCGTTCAGAGTGAGCAGTTCTTC. This gives the protein CASSLALTSVQSEQFF.

The genes are TRBV7-8 and TRBJ1-5; no definite D call. The V gene lost 1 base and the J gene lost 3 bases, with 16 bases spanning the gap. Germline V gives CDR1 SGHVS, CDR2 FQNEAQ. The CDR3 loop spans 17 amino acids. CDR3 bases: TGTGCCAGCAGCTTAGGGGAGGTGGTGAGGAACAATCAGCCCCAGCATTTT. Its translation: CASSLGEVVRNNQPQHF.

J is TRBJ1-2 and V is TRBV9, with D possibly matching TRBD1 (6 bases). Germline CDR1 and CDR2: SGDLS and YYNGEE. Trimming removed 1 base at V and 7 bases at J, with 11 bases between. The CDR3 extends over 13 amino acids. The CDR3 DNA reads as TGTGCCAGCAGCGTATCGACAGGACTTGGCTACACCTTC. The encoded protein is CASSVSTGLGYTF.

This clone has a handful of counts. The chain employs TRBV19 and TRBJ1-5, with 12 bases fitting TRBD1. The CDR3 has 17 amino acids. V was clipped by 6 bases and J by 2 bases; unmatched bases: 8. Germline V gene sequence: CDR1 LNHDA, CDR2 SQIVND (reference sequence). CDR3 sequence (DNA): TGTGCCAGTAGAGGGACAGGGGGCGCGGAGCGCAATCAGCCCCAGCATTTT. Encoded protein: CASRGTGGAERNQPQHF.

V is TRBV19 and J is TRBJ2-5, with TRBD1 matching 10 bases. CDR1 LNHDA and CDR2 SQIVND come from the germline V gene (reference sequence). V lost 1 base, J lost 1 base, and 6 bases stayed unmatched. The CDR3 has 17 residues. As DNA, the CDR3 is TGTGCCAGTAGTATAGGTCCTGGGACAGGGGCCCAAGAGACCCAGTACTTC. This codes for CASSIGPGTGAQETQYF.

Comments on this clone: One end of the junction does not line up with germline, which may come from a read error. This chain connects TRBV28 to TRBJ2-7, with 8 bases lining up with TRBD2. CDR3 size: 14 residues. The germline gives CDR1 MDHEN, CDR2 SYDVKM. Here the CDR3 DNA reads TGTGCCAGCAGTTCAGCGGGAGACTCCCGTCCCAGCCTCTTC. Translating gives CASSSAGDSRPSLF.

The chain couples TRBV19 to TRBJ2-3; 8 bases are a match to TRBD2. CDR1 and CDR2 from the germline V gene are LNHDA and SQIVND (reference sequence). This CDR3 spans 14 amino acids. With 3 bases clipped from V and 2 bases from J, the junction kept 1 base outside the gene matches. CDR3 sequence: CASSMGLVTDTQYF. CDR3 DNA sequence: TGTGCCAGTAGTATGGGACTAGTCACAGATACGCAGTATTTT. The variable domain in full, completed from reference TRBV19 and TRBJ2-3, reads DGGITQSPKYLFRKEGQNVTLSCEQNLNHDAMYWYRQDPGQGLRLIYYSQIVNDFQKGDIAEGYSVSREKKESFPLTVTSAQKNPTAFYLCASSMGLVTDTQYFGPGTRLTVL.

This clone was detected once. V is TRBV16 and J is TRBJ1-4; TRBD1 is a possible D gene (5 bases). The germline V and J ends were trimmed by 4 bases and 2 bases, with 11 bases remaining between them. CDR1 and CDR2 (germline): KGHSY, FQNENV. This CDR3 has 15 residues. CDR3 DNA sequence: TGTGCCAGCAGCCCAACCAGGGCTACTAATGAAAAACTGTTTTTT. Its translation: CASSPTRATNEKLFF.

The chain employs TRBV28 and TRBJ1-3; no clear D gene. The germline V and J ends were trimmed by 7 bases and 9 bases, with 10 bases remaining between them. In germline, CDR1 is MDHEN, CDR2 SYDVKM. This CDR3 is built from 11 residues. This chain's CDR3 is CASKKGSTIYF. CDR3 sequence (DNA): TGTGCCAGCAAAAAGGGATCCACCATATATTTT.

This clone was seen only once. This chain connects TRBV28 to TRBJ1-5, with D possibly matching TRBD1 (5 bases). Trimming shortened V by 1 base and J by 6 bases, and 16 bases separated the two germline ends. CDR1 and CDR2 from the germline V gene are MDHEN and SYDVKM. This CDR3 comprises 16 residues. The CDR3 nucleotides read TGTGCCAGCAGTTTATCTCGGGCAGGGCCCGGTCAGCCCCAGCATTTT. Its protein product is CASSLSRAGPGQPQHF.

V is TRBV9 and J is TRBJ2-7; the D is unclear. The CDR3 covers 16 residues. Per germline, CDR1 SGDLS and CDR2 YYNGEE. V lost 0 bases, J lost 1 base, and 14 bases lay in between. The CDR3: CASSVDLRLGSYEQYF. The CDR3 bases are TGTGCCAGCAGCGTAGATTTGCGGTTGGGATCCTACGAGCAGTACTTC.

The chain recombines TRBV5-1 with TRBJ2-5; the D is unclear. Between the trimmed V and J ends, which lost 0 bases and 2 bases, there was a span of 11 bases. Germline loops: CDR1 SGHRS, CDR2 YFSETQ. The CDR3 runs to 15 residues. In DNA form, the CDR3 reads TGCGCCAGCAGCTTGGACAGTCCTCTACAAGAGACCCAGTACTTC. It codes for CASSLDSPLQETQYF.

This clone was recorded once. The chain recombines TRBV27 with TRBJ1-2, with D uncertain. CDR3 size: 13 residues. Germline lookup yields CDR1 MNHEY and CDR2 SMNVEV (reference sequence). V gave up 6 bases and J gave up 4 bases, with 12 bases separating them. Here the CDR3 reads CASSNLVGYGYTF. CDR3 bases: TGTGCCAGCAGCAACCTGGTTGGCTATGGCTACACCTTC.

The gene calls are TRBV29-1 and TRBJ1-5, with 8 bases aligning to TRBD1. CDR3 length equals 13 residues. The germline V gene has CDR1 SQVTM and CDR2 ANQGSEA. With V trimmed by 6 bases and J by 5 bases, 6 bases remained unmatched. The CDR3 DNA reads TGCAGCGTCGAGACAGGGGCGGATCAGCCCCAGCATTTT. Protein product: CSVETGADQPQHF.

This chain connects TRBV19 to TRBJ2-1; D gene uncertain. The CDR3 covers 16 residues. Trimming took off 5 bases at V and 0 bases at J, with 14 bases between the two ends. Germline loops: CDR1 LNHDA, CDR2 SQIVND (reference sequence). CDR3 in DNA: TGTGCCAGTAGTCCTACCGGCACCCTCTCCTACAATGAGCAGTTCTTC. Translated: CASSPTGTLSYNEQFF.

The rearrangement joins TRBV25-1 to TRBJ1-1, with 9 bases matching TRBD1. The germline gives CDR1 MGHDK, CDR2 SYGVNS. The CDR3 length is 15 residues. The trim removed 5 bases at V and 0 bases at J, leaving 4 bases unmatched. This CDR3 is CASSPDRGVNTEAFF. The CDR3 region has the DNA TGTGCCAGCAGTCCGGACAGGGGAGTGAACACTGAAGCTTTCTTT. The full variable domain, completed using reference TRBV25-1 and TRBJ1-1, is EADIYQTPRYLVIGTGKKITLECSQTMGHDKMYWYQQDPGMELHLIHYSYGVNSTEKGDLSSESTVSRIRTEHFPLTLESARPSHTSQYLCASSPDRGVNTEAFFGQGTRLTVV.

This clone was seen once. The chain has TRBV6-5 and TRBJ1-1; 9 bases match TRBD1. V shed 7 bases and J 3 bases; nucleotides not matched to a gene: 9. Germline CDR1 reads MNHEY; CDR2 reads SVGAGI. The CDR3 has 15 amino acids. The CDR3 sequence: CASTTVRTGDTEAFF. DNA of the CDR3: TGTGCCAGCACCACGGTACGGACAGGGGACACTGAAGCTTTCTTT.